This TCR beta chain was observed in a study of T cells in Graves' hyperthyroidism and ophthalmopathy. Study summary: Blood from the periphery was taken at initial diagnosis, before any treatment.

Amplified regions were TCR beta CDR3 sequences from RNA transcripts. Initially, a first-round RT-PCR of the TCR CDR3 employed the HTBI primer set. TCRdb reprocessed the multiplex PCR reads via MiXCR and lists one record per CDR3 protein. The profile shows approximately 600,000 distinct CDR3 sequences, 14% of them singletons. Duration under 3 months, a NOSPECS grade of at least 4, and a Clinical Activity Score of at least 3 characterized the ophthalmopathy patients. The diagnoses drew upon clinical symptoms, serum thyroxine and TRAb, thyroid ultrasound and orbital computed tomography. Overall study findings and caveats: Progression to ophthalmopathy was predicted a median of approximately 6.4 months early.

This clonotype was seen many times. Its antigen is not identified. Sequenced material: blood. The receptor's source is a woman younger than 35 with Graves' ophthalmopathy.

As DNA, the CDR3 is TGCAGCGTTGAAGATGGGGCTACCGGAAACATTCAGTACTTC. Translation: CSVEDGATGNIQYF. This sequence joins TRBV29-1 and TRBJ2-4, with D possibly being TRBD1 (5 bases). The CDR3 has 14 amino acids. V was shortened by 0 bases and J by 6 bases, with 12 bases between the two germline ends. Germline CDR1 is SQVTM and CDR2 is ANQGSEA.